This TCR beta chain was sequenced in a study of blood T cell repertoires in COVID-19. Germline V gene data show CDR1 as SGDLS and CDR2 as YYNGEE. The length of the CDR3 is 17 residues. V was shortened by 4 bases and J by 0 bases, with 18 bases between the two germline ends. The method was immunoSEQ multiplex PCR; TCRdb's version includes in-frame clones alone and lacks a portion of them. The sample carries about 78,000 clones, roughly 91% recorded once. This sequence was found in a woman aged 50 to 60 in a cohort sampled during active COVID-19. The V call is TRBV9, the J call TRBJ2-3, with a weak D call TRBD2 (6 bases). Sequencing used peripheral blood. DNA of the CDR3: TGTGCCAGCAGCTACGACTACGGCGGGACGAGCACAGATACGCAGTATTTT. Its protein product is CASSYDYGGTSTDTQYF. Together with reference TRBV9 and TRBJ2-3, the CDR3 gives the full variable domain: DSGVTQTPKHLITATGQRVTLRCSPRSGDLSVYWYQQSLDQGLQFLIQYYNGEERAKGNILERFSAQQFPDLHSELNLSSLELGDSALYFCASSYDYGGTSTDTQYFGPGTRLTVL.